The 25 T cell receptor beta chains reported below all come from one sample, sequenced in a study of response to subunit inactivated influenza vaccine. A single record per CDR3 protein comes from TCRdb applying MiXCR to the RT-PCR reads. Altogether over 400,000 distinct CDR3 sequences are present, around 13% being singletons, with the ten largest covering around 13%. Sample: PBMCs from blood, taken about 40 days after vaccination. The receptors shown here come from a man aged 50 to 59 who received an inactivated influenza vaccine.

The gene calls are TRBV20-1 and TRBJ2-5; 9 bases line up with TRBD1. V lost 4 bases, J lost 4 bases, and 13 bases stayed unmatched. From germline, CDR1 is DFQATT and CDR2 SNEGSKA (reference sequence). The CDR3 contains 16 residues. CDR3 sequence: CSANQGQGIDLETQYF. CDR3 in DNA: TGCAGTGCTAATCAAGGACAGGGGATTGATTTAGAGACCCAGTACTTC.

The rearrangement joins TRBV12-3 or TRBV12-4 to TRBJ2-2; 7 positions agree with TRBD1. The trim removed 7 bases at V and 6 bases at J, leaving 8 bases unmatched. This CDR3 spans 14 amino acids. The CDR3 nucleotides are TGTGCCAGCATGAAGGGGGCTCAATCCGGGGAGCTGTTTTTT. This gives the protein CASMKGAQSGELFF.

The chain carries TRBV2 and TRBJ1-2; no reliable D call. CDR3 length: 13 residues. Germline V gene lookup returns CDR1 SNHLY and CDR2 FYNNEI. V was clipped by 0 bases and J by 8 bases, with 10 bases between them. CDR3 sequence reads: CASSEAPGLGYTF. As DNA, the CDR3 is TGTGCCAGCAGTGAAGCGCCAGGATTGGGCTACACCTTC. The variable domain in full, completed from reference TRBV2 and TRBJ1-2, reads EPEVTQTPSHQVTQMGQEVILRCVPISNHLYFYWYRQILGQKVEFLVSFYNNEISEKSEIFDDQFSVERPDGSNFTLKIRSTKLEDSAMYFCASSEAPGLGYTFGSGTRLTVV.

This clonotype was detected many times. The chain uses TRBV7-6 and TRBJ2-7; a possible D gene is TRBD2 (6 bases). V gave up 1 base and J gave up 1 base, with 11 bases separating them. CDR1 and CDR2 (germline): SGHVS, FNYEAQ. The CDR3 contains 15 residues. The CDR3 DNA follows: TGTGCCAGCAGCTTAGGCGGGGTTAGGTCCTACGAGCAGTACTTC. Protein: CASSLGGVRSYEQYF.

V gene TRBV29-1 combines with J gene TRBJ2-4; 7 positions agree with TRBD1. The CDR3 has 12 amino acids. Germline loops: CDR1 SQVTM, CDR2 ANQGSEA. V lost 7 bases to trimming and J lost 0 bases; unmatched junction nucleotides: 0. This CDR3 is CSAGGAKNIQYF. The CDR3 DNA reads as TGCAGCGCAGGGGGAGCCAAAAACATTCAGTACTTC.

This clonotype has a handful of counts. The V call is TRBV20-1, the J call TRBJ2-4; 9 bases align to TRBD1. J gave up 0 bases and V 0 bases, and 3 bases lay outside the gene matches. Germline V lookup: CDR1 DFQATT, CDR2 SNEGSKA (reference sequence). This CDR3 has 16 residues. The CDR3, as DNA: TGCAGTGCTAGAGAGGACAGGGGACTAGCCAAAAACATTCAGTACTTC. Its translation: CSAREDRGLAKNIQYF.

This clonotype showed up just a few times. The CDR3 sequence: CASSAASGRYEQYF. The CDR3 region has the DNA TGTGCCAGTAGTGCGGCTAGCGGGAGGTACGAGCAGTACTTC. The V call is TRBV19, the J call TRBJ2-7; 11 bases fit TRBD2. Germline assignment: CDR1 LNHDA and CDR2 SQIVND (reference sequence). This CDR3 is built from 14 residues. Trimming took 5 bases from V and 4 from J; bases not matched to a gene: 4. The whole variable domain, remainder taken from reference TRBV19 and TRBJ2-7, is DGGITQSPKYLFRKEGQNVTLSCEQNLNHDAMYWYRQDPGQGLRLIYYSQIVNDFQKGDIAEGYSVSREKKESFPLTVTSAQKNPTAFYLCASSAASGRYEQYFGPGTRLTVT.

This chain joins TRBV7-2 and TRBJ2-7; 8 bases agree with TRBD2. In germline, CDR1 is SGHTA, CDR2 FQGNSA. V trimming: 4 bases; J trimming: 6 bases; junction bases outside the gene matches: 8. CDR3 size: 14 residues. The CDR3 region has the DNA TGTGCCAGCAGCTCTCGACCGGGGGGGGGCGAGCAGTACTTC. Amino acids: CASSSRPGGGEQYF.

This clonotype has a handful of counts. This sequence joins TRBV5-6 and TRBJ2-7; 7 bases align to TRBD1. The CDR3 extends over 17 amino acids. Germline lookup yields CDR1 SGHDT and CDR2 YYEEEE. Germline trimming cut 0 bases from V and 3 bases from J; bases unmatched to any gene: 12. The CDR3 protein is CASSLEITGAMSYEQYF. Written as DNA, the CDR3 is TGTGCCAGCAGCTTGGAAATTACAGGGGCGATGAGCTACGAGCAGTACTTC. The full variable domain, with the rest looked up from reference TRBV5-6 and TRBJ2-7, is DAGVTQSPTHLIKTRGQQVTLRCSPKSGHDTVSWYQQALGQGPQFIFQYYEEEERQRGNFPDRFSGHQFPNYSSELNVNALLLGDSALYLCASSLEITGAMSYEQYFGPGTRLTVT.

J is TRBJ2-3 and V is TRBV6-1, with D possibly TRBD2 on 6 matching bases. Germline V gene lookup returns CDR1 MNHNS and CDR2 SASEGT. V lost 1 base, J lost 0 bases, and 8 bases lay in between. The CDR3 consists of 15 residues. The CDR3 loop is CASSEGGGSTDTQYF. The DNA of the CDR3 is TGTGCCAGCAGTGAAGGTGGGGGGAGCACAGATACGCAGTATTTT.

The CDR3 region is CASSWARGYTEAFF. CDR3 DNA: TGTGCCAGCAGTTGGGCCAGAGGATACACTGAAGCTTTCTTT. The J gene is TRBJ1-1, the V gene TRBV28; D remains ambiguous. Trimming stripped 4 bases from V and 3 bases from J, with 12 bases between. The CDR3 has 14 residues. Germline-derived CDR1 and CDR2 are MDHEN and SYDVKM.

The gene calls are TRBV7-9 and TRBJ2-7; 12 nucleotides align to TRBD2. Looked up from germline, CDR1 is SEHNR and CDR2 is FQNEAQ (reference sequence). CDR3 length equals 17 residues. V shed 5 bases, J shed 2 bases, and the junction held 10 bases outside the gene matches. In DNA form, the CDR3 reads TGTGCCAGCAGCCCCGGACTAGCGGGGAAACCTACCTACGAGCAGTACTTC. Residues: CASSPGLAGKPTYEQYF.

In this sample, this clonotype turned up many times. For the CDR3, the DNA is TGCAGCGCCTATGAGTGGGGTGAGCAGTTCTTC. It yields the protein CSAYEWGEQFF. The chain is built from TRBV29-1 and TRBJ2-1; no clear D gene. Germline V gene lookup returns CDR1 SQVTM and CDR2 ANQGSEA. V dropped 7 bases and J dropped 9 bases, with 13 bases sitting between them. The CDR3 totals 11 residues.

The V gene is TRBV6-5, the J gene TRBJ1-1; a possible D gene is TRBD1 (6 bases). V lost 6 bases and J lost 0, with 11 bases in between. The CDR3 consists of 14 residues. Germline V gene sequence: CDR1 MNHEY, CDR2 SVGAGI. The CDR3 coding sequence is TGTGCCAGCAGGTACAGGGACATGAACACTGAAGCTTTCTTT. Amino acids: CASRYRDMNTEAFF.

V is TRBV20-1 and J is TRBJ2-5, with D perhaps being TRBD1 or TRBD2 (5 bases each). The CDR3 consists of 13 residues. Germline loops: CDR1 DFQATT, CDR2 SNEGSKA (reference sequence). V gave up 3 bases and J gave up 2 bases, with 10 bases separating them. CDR3 amino acids: CSARGTTQETQYF. The DNA for the CDR3 is TGCAGTGCTAGGGGGACCACGCAAGAGACCCAGTACTTC.

CDR3 residues: CASSFHRGFIYEQYF. Written as DNA, the CDR3 is TGCGCCAGCAGCTTCCACAGGGGATTCATCTACGAGCAGTACTTC. This chain links TRBV5-1 with TRBJ2-7; TRBD1 matches 7 bases. Germline values: CDR1 SGHRS, CDR2 YFSETQ. This CDR3 spans 15 amino acids. V shed 2 bases, J shed 3 bases, and the junction held 8 bases outside the gene matches. The variable domain in full, completed from reference TRBV5-1 and TRBJ2-7, reads KAGVTQTPRYLIKTRGQQVTLSCSPISGHRSVSWYQQTPGQGLQFLFEYFSETQRNKGNFPGRFSGRQFSNSRSEMNVSTLELGDSALYLCASSFHRGFIYEQYFGPGTRLTVT.

This chain links TRBV5-1 with TRBJ2-1, with 7 bases fitting TRBD2. Per germline, CDR1 SGHRS and CDR2 YFSETQ. J gave up 4 bases and V 4 bases, and 5 bases lay outside the gene matches. The CDR3 is made up of 14 amino acids. Written as DNA, the CDR3 is TGCGCCAGCAGCCGGGGGGAGGCGTACAATGAGCAGTTCTTC. Amino acid sequence: CASSRGEAYNEQFF.

This clonotype was counted only a few times. The V gene is TRBV11-2, the J gene TRBJ2-3; 8 bases agree with TRBD2. The CDR3 has 13 residues. Looked up from germline, CDR1 is SGHAT and CDR2 is FQNNGV. J lost 14 bases, V lost 1 base, and 8 bases had no gene match. Here the CDR3 DNA reads TGTGCCAGCAGCTTAGCCAGCGGGAGACCGGGGTATTTT. Translating it yields CASSLASGRPGYF.

This rearrangement joins TRBV5-4 to TRBJ2-1; D is possibly TRBD2 (6 bases). CDR3 length: 15 amino acids. With 0 bases removed from V and 9 bases from J, the gap between germline ends came to 16 bases. The V gene's germline CDR1 is SGHNT and CDR2 YYREEE (reference sequence). DNA for the CDR3: TGTGCCAGCAGCTTGGCGGGAGTGGTGTGGAGTGAGCAGTTCTTC. Translated: CASSLAGVVWSEQFF.

This clonotype was detected a few times. This chain links TRBV25-1 with TRBJ2-1; 10 nucleotides align to TRBD2. Germline assignment: CDR1 MGHDK and CDR2 SYGVNS. The CDR3 covers 13 residues. With V trimmed by 3 bases and J by 14 bases, 7 bases remained unmatched. The CDR3 spells CASSENTGTSEFF. The CDR3 DNA reads as TGTGCCAGCAGTGAGAACACCGGGACTAGCGAGTTCTTC. Looking up the rest from reference TRBV25-1 and TRBJ2-1 gives the full variable domain: EADIYQTPRYLVIGTGKKITLECSQTMGHDKMYWYQQDPGMELHLIHYSYGVNSTEKGDLSSESTVSRIRTEHFPLTLESARPSHTSQYLCASSENTGTSEFFGPGTRLTVL.

This clonotype was counted a single time. This chain joins TRBV2 and TRBJ2-5, with 7 bases matching TRBD1. The germline gives CDR1 SNHLY, CDR2 FYNNEI. The V gene end was trimmed by 6 bases and the J gene end by 3 bases; junction bases not matched to a gene: 10. The CDR3 loop spans 15 amino acids. CDR3 amino acids: CASSRLRDSKETQYF. The CDR3 DNA follows: TGTGCCAGCAGCCGCCTCCGGGACAGTAAAGAGACCCAGTACTTC.

The sample holds a few counts of this clonotype. The gene calls are TRBV5-1 and TRBJ1-1; possible D gene TRBD1, 5 bases. This CDR3 has 15 residues. Per the germline V gene, CDR1 is SGHRS and CDR2 is YFSETQ. The ends were cut back, 4 bases at V and 10 bases at J, with 23 bases in the middle. CDR3 sequence (DNA): TGCGCCAGCAGCCCTAGTGGGCTTGACAGAATGGGAGCTTTCTTT. It yields the protein CASSPSGLDRMGAFF.

Only a few counts were recorded for this clonotype. This sequence joins TRBV20-1 and TRBJ2-7; D call uncertain. The length of the CDR3 is 14 residues. The V gene lost 1 base and the J gene lost 0 bases, with 10 bases spanning the gap. Germline loops: CDR1 DFQATT, CDR2 SNEGSKA (reference sequence). The CDR3 here is CSARAPGVSYEQYF. The CDR3 DNA reads as TGCAGTGCTAGAGCCCCGGGCGTCTCCTACGAGCAGTACTTC.

At least ten counts were recorded for this clonotype. The chain uses TRBV20-1 and TRBJ2-7; tentatively, D is TRBD1 (5 bases). The CDR3 covers 10 residues. Deletions cut 8 bases from V and 9 bases from J, with 14 bases between. Germline V CDR1 and CDR2: DFQATT, SNEGSKA (reference sequence). The DNA of the CDR3 is TGCAGTCCCGTAGGGGTTCGGCAGTACTTC. Protein: CSPVGVRQYF.

The V gene is TRBV12-3 or TRBV12-4, the J gene TRBJ2-7, with D perhaps TRBD1 or TRBD2 (5 bases each). The CDR3 consists of 14 residues. V was pared by 3 bases and J by 6 bases, with 15 bases between. CDR3 amino acids: CASSFAGREGEQYF. DNA of the CDR3: TGTGCCAGCAGTTTTGCAGGGAGAGAGGGCGAGCAGTACTTC.